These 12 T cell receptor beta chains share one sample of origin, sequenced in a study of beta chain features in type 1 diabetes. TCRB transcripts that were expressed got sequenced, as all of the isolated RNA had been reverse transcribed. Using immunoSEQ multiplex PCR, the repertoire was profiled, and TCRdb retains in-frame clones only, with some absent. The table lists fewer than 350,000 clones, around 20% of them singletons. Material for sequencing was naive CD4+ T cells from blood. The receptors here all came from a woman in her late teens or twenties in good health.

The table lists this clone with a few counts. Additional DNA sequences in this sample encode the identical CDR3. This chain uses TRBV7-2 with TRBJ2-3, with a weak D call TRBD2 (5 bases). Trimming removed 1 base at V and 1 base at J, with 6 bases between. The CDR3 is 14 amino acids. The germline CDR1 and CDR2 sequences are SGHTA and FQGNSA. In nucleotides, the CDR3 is TGTGCCAGCAGCTTAGACGGGGGCACAGATACGCAGTATTTT. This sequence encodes CASSLDGGTDTQYF.

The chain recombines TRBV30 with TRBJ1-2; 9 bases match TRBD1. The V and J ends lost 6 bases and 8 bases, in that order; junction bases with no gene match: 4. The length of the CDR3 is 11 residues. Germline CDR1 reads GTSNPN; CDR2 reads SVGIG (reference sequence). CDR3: CACSTGGGYTF. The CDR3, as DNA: TGTGCCTGTTCAACAGGGGGCGGCTACACCTTC.

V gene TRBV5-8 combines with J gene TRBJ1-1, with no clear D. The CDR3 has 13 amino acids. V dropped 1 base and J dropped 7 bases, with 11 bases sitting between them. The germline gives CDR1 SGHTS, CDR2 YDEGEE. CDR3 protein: CASSLMWAYEAFF. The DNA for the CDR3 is TGTGCCAGCAGCTTGATGTGGGCGTATGAAGCTTTCTTT.

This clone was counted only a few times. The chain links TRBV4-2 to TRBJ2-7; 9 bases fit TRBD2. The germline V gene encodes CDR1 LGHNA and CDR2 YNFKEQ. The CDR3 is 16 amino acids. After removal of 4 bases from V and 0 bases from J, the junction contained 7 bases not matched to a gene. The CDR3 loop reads CASSLSGAGGSYEQYF. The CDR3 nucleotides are TGTGCCAGCAGCCTTAGCGGAGCGGGGGGCTCCTACGAGCAGTACTTC.

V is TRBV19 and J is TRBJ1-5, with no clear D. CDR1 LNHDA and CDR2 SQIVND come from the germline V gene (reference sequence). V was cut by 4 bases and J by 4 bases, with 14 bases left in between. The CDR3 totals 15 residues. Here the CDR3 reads CASSTSPGPNQPQHF. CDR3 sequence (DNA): TGTGCCAGTAGTACCTCCCCGGGTCCTAATCAGCCCCAGCATTTT.

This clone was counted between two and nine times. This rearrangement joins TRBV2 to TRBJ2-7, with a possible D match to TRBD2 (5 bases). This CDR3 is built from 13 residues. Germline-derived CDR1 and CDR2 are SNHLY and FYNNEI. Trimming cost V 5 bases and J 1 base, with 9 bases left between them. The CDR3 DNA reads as TGTGCCAGCAGTCTTAGCGCGTCCTACGAGCAGTACTTC. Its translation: CASSLSASYEQYF.

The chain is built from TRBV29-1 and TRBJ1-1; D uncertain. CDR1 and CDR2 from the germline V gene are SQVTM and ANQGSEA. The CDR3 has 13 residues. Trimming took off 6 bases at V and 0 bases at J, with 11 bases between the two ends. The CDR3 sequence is CSVARVLNTEAFF. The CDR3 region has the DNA TGCAGCGTGGCCCGGGTATTGAACACTGAAGCTTTCTTT.

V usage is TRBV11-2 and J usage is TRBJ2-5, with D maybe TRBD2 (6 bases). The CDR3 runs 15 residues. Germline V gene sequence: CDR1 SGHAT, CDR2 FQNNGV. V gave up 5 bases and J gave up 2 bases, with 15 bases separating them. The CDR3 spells CASSIRLGGQETQYF. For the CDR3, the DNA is TGTGCCAGCAGCATACGACTAGGCGGACAAGAGACCCAGTACTTC.

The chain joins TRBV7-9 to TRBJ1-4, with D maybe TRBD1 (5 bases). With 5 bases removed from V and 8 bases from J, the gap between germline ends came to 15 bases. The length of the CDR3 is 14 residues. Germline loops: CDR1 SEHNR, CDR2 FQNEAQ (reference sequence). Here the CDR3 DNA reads TGTGCCAGCAGCAAGACGCAGGGCAGAGAAAAACTGTTTTTT. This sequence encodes CASSKTQGREKLFF.

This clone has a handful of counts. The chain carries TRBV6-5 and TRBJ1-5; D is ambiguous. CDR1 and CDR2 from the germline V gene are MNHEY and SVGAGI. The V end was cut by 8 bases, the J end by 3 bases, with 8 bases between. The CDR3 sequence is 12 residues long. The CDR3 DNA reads TGTGCCAGCGGAGAACCCAATCAGCCCCAGCATTTT. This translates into CASGEPNQPQHF.

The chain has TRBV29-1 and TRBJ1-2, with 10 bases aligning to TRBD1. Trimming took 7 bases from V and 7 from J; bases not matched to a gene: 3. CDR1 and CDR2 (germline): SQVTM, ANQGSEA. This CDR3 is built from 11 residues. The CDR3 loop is CSADRGPGYTF. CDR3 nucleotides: TGCAGCGCCGACAGGGGGCCTGGCTACACCTTC.

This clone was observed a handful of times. The CDR3 spells CASSPLASHEQYF. CDR3 nucleotide sequence: TGCGCCAGCAGCCCATTAGCGTCCCACGAGCAGTACTTC. The chain carries TRBV5-1 and TRBJ2-7; D may be TRBD2 (5 bases). The CDR3 length is 13 residues. The V and J ends lost 4 bases and 5 bases respectively, with 13 bases between them. Germline-derived CDR1 and CDR2 are SGHRS and YFSETQ.